These T cell receptor beta chains were read from a single sample in a study of T-cell memory formation after mild COVID-19. TCRdb analysed the 5' RACE reads with MiXCR anew, one entry per CDR3 protein. Here the sample spans about 600,000 distinct CDR3 sequences, roughly a fifth being singletons. The specimen was PBMCs or a T cell subset sorted from them (not recorded which). The receptors stem from an adult woman who had mild COVID-19 (a few samples of this study predate the infection). Cell type and time point are not known. Both conserved end residues are part of each CDR3. The order of the fields is V gene, D gene, J gene, clone size, CDR3 DNA, CDR3 protein. A D gene is named only where the DNA matches it firmly. Clone sizes are given selectively: once, few, many, or a class where the clone is expanded.

v_call: TRBV20-1; d_call: -; j_call: TRBJ2-7; clone_size: -; cdr3_nt: TGCAGTGCTCACAAGATTTACGAGCAGTACTTC; cdr3_aa: CSAHKIYEQYF
v_call: TRBV7-8; d_call: TRBD2; j_call: TRBJ2-3; clone_size: -; cdr3_nt: TGTGCCAGCAGCTTAGACGCGGGGGGCACAGATACGCAGTATTTT; cdr3_aa: CASSLDAGGTDTQYF
v_call: TRBV18; d_call: -; j_call: TRBJ2-3; clone_size: few; cdr3_nt: TGTGCCAGCTCCCTCATGAGCACAGATACGCAGTATTTT; cdr3_aa: CASSLMSTDTQYF
v_call: TRBV5-4; d_call: -; j_call: TRBJ2-7; clone_size: -; cdr3_nt: TGTGCCAGCAGCTTGTTACAGGGTGAGGACGAGCAGTACTTC; cdr3_aa: CASSLLQGEDEQYF
v_call: TRBV30; d_call: TRBD1; j_call: TRBJ1-2; clone_size: few; cdr3_nt: TGTGCCTGGAGCCAAGGACAGGGTTATGGCTACACCTTC; cdr3_aa: CAWSQGQGYGYTF
v_call: TRBV4-1; d_call: TRBD2; j_call: TRBJ2-1; clone_size: few; cdr3_nt: TGCGCCAGCAGCCTATCTACTCTAGCGGAGAGCTACAATGAGCAGTTCTTC; cdr3_aa: CASSLSTLAESYNEQFF
v_call: TRBV27; d_call: -; j_call: TRBJ1-1; clone_size: few; cdr3_nt: TGTGCCAGCAGTTTTGGGAGTCCGAACACTGAAGCTTTCTTT; cdr3_aa: CASSFGSPNTEAFF
v_call: TRBV25-1; d_call: -; j_call: TRBJ1-2; clone_size: many; cdr3_nt: TGTGCCAGCAGTGAAAGGACAGCTAACTATGGCTACACCTTC; cdr3_aa: CASSERTANYGYTF
v_call: TRBV9; d_call: TRBD2; j_call: TRBJ2-7; clone_size: -; cdr3_nt: TGTGCCAGCAGCCCGGGGGGACTAGCGGGAGTTCCCGAGCAGTACTTC; cdr3_aa: CASSPGGLAGVPEQYF
v_call: TRBV7-2; d_call: -; j_call: TRBJ2-1; clone_size: few; cdr3_nt: TGTGCCAGCAGATATTACGGGAGTTACAATGAGCAGTTCTTC; cdr3_aa: CASRYYGSYNEQFF
v_call: TRBV7-6; d_call: -; j_call: TRBJ2-7; clone_size: few; cdr3_nt: TGTGCCAGCAGCTTAAGCCCGGGGGGCCCCCGCTCCTACGAGCAGTACTTC; cdr3_aa: CASSLSPGGPRSYEQYF
v_call: TRBV12-3/TRBV12-4; d_call: TRBD2; j_call: TRBJ2-7; clone_size: few; cdr3_nt: TGTGCCAGCAGTTTCGGCGGGAGTTACTACGAGCAGTACTTC; cdr3_aa: CASSFGGSYYEQYF
v_call: TRBV20-1; d_call: -; j_call: TRBJ1-5; clone_size: few; cdr3_nt: TGCAGTGCTAGTACGACCCGGTATCAGCCCCAGCATTTT; cdr3_aa: CSASTTRYQPQHF
v_call: TRBV28; d_call: TRBD2; j_call: TRBJ2-7; clone_size: few; cdr3_nt: TGTGCCAGCAGTTTGGGGACTAGCGGGAGCGCCTACGAGCAGTACTTC; cdr3_aa: CASSLGTSGSAYEQYF
v_call: TRBV7-9; d_call: -; j_call: TRBJ1-1; clone_size: -; cdr3_nt: TGTGCCAGCAGCTTATACCTCCGGGGGCACACTGAAGCTTTCTTT; cdr3_aa: CASSLYLRGHTEAFF
v_call: TRBV7-9; d_call: TRBD1; j_call: TRBJ2-7; clone_size: -; cdr3_nt: TGTGCCAGCAGCGTTAACAGGGGGAACGTCTACGAGCAGTACTTC; cdr3_aa: CASSVNRGNVYEQYF
v_call: TRBV11-1; d_call: TRBD1; j_call: TRBJ2-6; clone_size: -; cdr3_nt: TGTGCCAGCAGCTTCGAGGTAACAGGGGGATTTGCAGGGGCCAACGTCCTGACTTTC; cdr3_aa: CASSFEVTGGFAGANVLTF
v_call: TRBV6-2/TRBV6-3; d_call: -; j_call: TRBJ2-3; clone_size: -; cdr3_nt: TGTGCCACCAGCTCCCCCGCTAGGAGCACAGATACGCAGTATTTT; cdr3_aa: CATSSPARSTDTQYF
v_call: TRBV6-6; d_call: TRBD2; j_call: TRBJ2-3; clone_size: -; cdr3_nt: TGTGCCAGCAGTAGATCGGGACTAGTGCCAGATACGCAGTATTTT; cdr3_aa: CASSRSGLVPDTQYF
v_call: TRBV5-1; d_call: -; j_call: TRBJ2-1; clone_size: -; cdr3_nt: TGCGCCAGCAGCCGTGAGCCAGGGCTCTGGGACAATGAGCAGTTCTTC; cdr3_aa: CASSREPGLWDNEQFF
v_call: TRBV29-1; d_call: TRBD1; j_call: TRBJ2-5; clone_size: -; cdr3_nt: TGCAGCGCCAAAGACAGGGTTCAAGAGACCCAGTACTTC; cdr3_aa: CSAKDRVQETQYF
v_call: TRBV7-3; d_call: -; j_call: TRBJ2-1; clone_size: -; cdr3_nt: TGTGCCAGCAGCTTTCGTGGACCCGCCTACAATGAGCAGTTCTTC; cdr3_aa: CASSFRGPAYNEQFF
v_call: TRBV7-2; d_call: -; j_call: TRBJ1-2; clone_size: many; cdr3_nt: TGTGCCAGCGGTGGGAACTATGGCTACACCTTC; cdr3_aa: CASGGNYGYTF
v_call: TRBV20-1; d_call: -; j_call: TRBJ2-5; clone_size: few; cdr3_nt: TGCAGTGCTCACTTGCGGTACCAAGAGACCCAGTACTTC; cdr3_aa: CSAHLRYQETQYF
v_call: TRBV24-1; d_call: -; j_call: TRBJ1-4; clone_size: -; cdr3_nt: TGTGCCACCAGTGACCCAGGCTATGAAAAACTGTTTTTT; cdr3_aa: CATSDPGYEKLFF
v_call: TRBV25-1; d_call: TRBD2; j_call: TRBJ2-1; clone_size: -; cdr3_nt: TGTGCCAGCAGCGGGACTAGCTTCTCTGATGAGCAGTTCTTC; cdr3_aa: CASSGTSFSDEQFF
v_call: TRBV4-2; d_call: -; j_call: TRBJ2-7; clone_size: -; cdr3_nt: TGTGCCAGCAGCCAAGAGTTACCGCAGGAGCTCGGACCGGGTGAGCAGTACTTC; cdr3_aa: CASSQELPQELGPGEQYF
v_call: TRBV21-1; d_call: -; j_call: TRBJ2-1; clone_size: few; cdr3_nt: TGTGCCAGAGAGGGTCCGGATGAGCAGTTCTTC; cdr3_aa: CAREGPDEQFF
v_call: TRBV12-3/TRBV12-4; d_call: -; j_call: TRBJ1-2; clone_size: -; cdr3_nt: TGTGCCAGCAGTTGGGGGACTCTTAACTATGGCTACACCTTC; cdr3_aa: CASSWGTLNYGYTF
v_call: TRBV7-2; d_call: TRBD1; j_call: TRBJ1-2; clone_size: -; cdr3_nt: TGTGCCAGCAGCCAGGGACAGGGTGTCTATGGCTACACCTTC; cdr3_aa: CASSQGQGVYGYTF
v_call: TRBV10-3; d_call: -; j_call: TRBJ2-1; clone_size: -; cdr3_nt: TGTGCCATCAGTGAGTCCAGTATAGCTTTCAATGAGCAGTTCTTC; cdr3_aa: CAISESSIAFNEQFF
v_call: TRBV18; d_call: TRBD1; j_call: TRBJ2-2; clone_size: -; cdr3_nt: TGTGCCAGCTCACCCCAACCGGGACAGGTATCGGGGGAGCTGTTTTTT; cdr3_aa: CASSPQPGQVSGELFF
v_call: TRBV27; d_call: -; j_call: TRBJ1-1; clone_size: -; cdr3_nt: TGTGCCAGCAGCCGGGAACACATGAACACTGAAGCTTTCTTT; cdr3_aa: CASSREHMNTEAFF
v_call: TRBV12-3/TRBV12-4; d_call: -; j_call: TRBJ2-7; clone_size: -; cdr3_nt: TGTGCCAGTGCTTCTGGAGGAAGGGCCTCCTACGAGCAGTACTTC; cdr3_aa: CASASGGRASYEQYF
v_call: TRBV20-1; d_call: -; j_call: TRBJ2-5; clone_size: few; cdr3_nt: TGCAGTGCTCCAGGGAGGCGCCTTCAAGAGACCCAGTACTTC; cdr3_aa: CSAPGRRLQETQYF
v_call: TRBV7-9; d_call: TRBD1; j_call: TRBJ2-7; clone_size: -; cdr3_nt: TGTGCCAGCAGCAACACGGACAGGGCGAGGCCCTACGAGCAGTACTTC; cdr3_aa: CASSNTDRARPYEQYF
v_call: TRBV2; d_call: -; j_call: TRBJ2-7; clone_size: -; cdr3_nt: TGTGCCAGCAGTGTAACTATGGCGGATAGCTCCTACGAGCAGTACTTC; cdr3_aa: CASSVTMADSSYEQYF
v_call: TRBV11-1; d_call: TRBD2; j_call: TRBJ2-1; clone_size: few; cdr3_nt: TGTGCCAGCAGCTACGCTGTACGTAGCGGGGTCTACAATGAGCAGTTCTTC; cdr3_aa: CASSYAVRSGVYNEQFF
v_call: TRBV9; d_call: -; j_call: TRBJ2-7; clone_size: few; cdr3_nt: TGTGCCAGCAGCGACCCCGGGACGGACTACTACGAGCAGTACTTC; cdr3_aa: CASSDPGTDYYEQYF
v_call: TRBV27; d_call: -; j_call: TRBJ2-3; clone_size: few; cdr3_nt: TGTGCCAGCACCCCTCGAGGGGGGGGACCAGATACGCAGTATTTT; cdr3_aa: CASTPRGGGPDTQYF
v_call: TRBV5-1; d_call: TRBD1; j_call: TRBJ2-5; clone_size: few; cdr3_nt: TGCGCCAGCAGCTTTGAGACAGGGGCCCTGGGGGAGACCCAGTACTTC; cdr3_aa: CASSFETGALGETQYF
v_call: TRBV12-3/TRBV12-4; d_call: -; j_call: TRBJ2-3; clone_size: few; cdr3_nt: TGTGCCAGCAGTCCCCCCGGGACAAATTCAGATACGCAGTATTTT; cdr3_aa: CASSPPGTNSDTQYF
v_call: TRBV5-1; d_call: -; j_call: TRBJ2-3; clone_size: -; cdr3_nt: TGCGCCAGCACCTCGACCGTAGATACGCAGTATTTT; cdr3_aa: CASTSTVDTQYF
v_call: TRBV6-5; d_call: -; j_call: TRBJ1-2; clone_size: few; cdr3_nt: TGTGCCAGCAGTCCCCATCCTCGGACATTGGGTGGCTACACCTTC; cdr3_aa: CASSPHPRTLGGYTF
v_call: TRBV11-2; d_call: -; j_call: TRBJ2-2; clone_size: -; cdr3_nt: TGTGCCAGCAGTTCCCCGAGACAGGCATTCACCGGGGAGCTGTTTTTT; cdr3_aa: CASSSPRQAFTGELFF
v_call: TRBV5-1; d_call: TRBD2; j_call: TRBJ2-1; clone_size: few; cdr3_nt: TGCGCCAGCAGGACTAGCTCCAGCTCCTACAATGAGCAGTTCTTC; cdr3_aa: CASRTSSSSYNEQFF
v_call: TRBV7-9; d_call: -; j_call: TRBJ2-7; clone_size: -; cdr3_nt: TGTGCCAGCAGCTACGAGGGCAGGCCCTCCGAGCAGTACTTC; cdr3_aa: CASSYEGRPSEQYF
v_call: TRBV5-1; d_call: -; j_call: TRBJ2-1; clone_size: -; cdr3_nt: TGCGCCAGCGGCCTAGGGTGGGGCTCCTACAATGAGCAGTTCTTC; cdr3_aa: CASGLGWGSYNEQFF
v_call: TRBV2; d_call: -; j_call: TRBJ1-1; clone_size: -; cdr3_nt: TGTGCCAGCAGTGCCTTTGGGGAGCTAGTAGCTTTCTTT; cdr3_aa: CASSAFGELVAFF
v_call: TRBV14; d_call: TRBD1; j_call: TRBJ1-1; clone_size: -; cdr3_nt: TGTGCCAGCAGCCAAGCCAAAGGACAGGGTAGGGCTTTCTTT; cdr3_aa: CASSQAKGQGRAFF
v_call: TRBV30; d_call: -; j_call: TRBJ2-5; clone_size: -; cdr3_nt: TGTGCCTGGAGTGGACAGGTCCAAGAGACCCAGTACTTC; cdr3_aa: CAWSGQVQETQYF
v_call: TRBV24-1; d_call: TRBD2; j_call: TRBJ2-1; clone_size: -; cdr3_nt: TGTGCCACCAGTGACTGGGGACTAGCGGGAGGACCAGGTGAGCAGTTCTTC; cdr3_aa: CATSDWGLAGGPGEQFF
v_call: TRBV5-1; d_call: -; j_call: TRBJ1-2; clone_size: once; cdr3_nt: TGCGCCAGCAGCCGGACAGCGGTTGCGGACTATGGCTACACCTTC; cdr3_aa: CASSRTAVADYGYTF
v_call: TRBV6-5; d_call: -; j_call: TRBJ1-1; clone_size: -; cdr3_nt: TGTGCCAGCAGTTACTCGAGAGGGGTGGGGGGCACTGAAGCTTTCTTT; cdr3_aa: CASSYSRGVGGTEAFF
v_call: TRBV4-3; d_call: -; j_call: TRBJ2-3; clone_size: -; cdr3_nt: TGCGCCAGCAGCCAAGCCCCCTTTGACAGAACAGATACGCAGTATTTT; cdr3_aa: CASSQAPFDRTDTQYF
v_call: TRBV10-3; d_call: -; j_call: TRBJ2-7; clone_size: many; cdr3_nt: TGTGCCAACCGGGACGAGAATGACTACGAGCAGTACTTC; cdr3_aa: CANRDENDYEQYF
v_call: TRBV4-2; d_call: TRBD1; j_call: TRBJ1-4; clone_size: -; cdr3_nt: TGTGCCAGCAGCCAACCGGGACAGCATAATGAAAAACTGTTTTTT; cdr3_aa: CASSQPGQHNEKLFF
v_call: TRBV4-1; d_call: -; j_call: TRBJ1-1; clone_size: few; cdr3_nt: TGCGCCAGCAGTCTAGGGGCAGAGCAGAACACTGAAGCTTTCTTT; cdr3_aa: CASSLGAEQNTEAFF